Each of the 10 T cell receptor beta chains below was sequenced from the same sample in a study of early T cells in non-severe SARS-CoV-2 infection. TCRdb reprocessed the 5' RACE reads via MiXCR and lists one record per CDR3 protein. The sample has tens of thousands of distinct CDR3 sequences; 5% to 5.5% are singletons. Material for sequencing was whole blood. Source of these receptors: an adult who was a healthcare worker with PCR-confirmed SARS-CoV-2 infection or an uninfected control (not recorded which).

This clonotype appeared many times. This chain uses TRBV25-1 with TRBJ2-5; D is perhaps TRBD1 or TRBD2 (8 bases each). This CDR3 contains 16 residues. The germline V gene has CDR1 MGHDK and CDR2 SYGVNS. Trimming stripped 2 bases from V and 4 bases from J, with 17 bases between. This chain's CDR3 is CASSEGVSGTGETQYF. For the CDR3, the DNA is TGTGCCAGCAGTGAAGGGGTTAGCGGGACAGGAGAGACCCAGTACTTC.

The chain uses TRBV27 and TRBJ1-2; D perhaps matches TRBD1 (6 bases). CDR1 and CDR2 (germline): MNHEY, SMNVEV (reference sequence). V dropped 5 bases and J dropped 2 bases, with 15 bases sitting between them. The CDR3 runs 15 residues. CDR3 in amino acids: CASSHYSDRNYGYTF. For the CDR3, the DNA is TGTGCCAGCAGTCATTACTCGGACAGAAACTATGGCTACACCTTC.

This chain uses TRBV18 with TRBJ2-7, with 11 bases fitting TRBD1. Trimming cost V 4 bases and J 6 bases; bases outside gene matches: 2. The germline CDR1 and CDR2 sequences are KGHSH and LQKENI. The CDR3 is made up of 13 amino acids. CDR3 loop: CASSQGTGGEQYF. In DNA form, the CDR3 reads TGTGCCAGCTCACAAGGGACAGGGGGCGAGCAGTACTTC.

This clonotype was observed a few times. This chain uses TRBV6-1 with TRBJ2-5; 10 bases match TRBD2. CDR1 is MNHNS, CDR2 SASEGT, per germline. The CDR3 loop spans 17 amino acids. Trimming removed 1 base from V and 1 base from J; junction bases left unmatched: 6. Here the CDR3 reads CASSEGLAGAIQETQYF. CDR3 nucleotides: TGTGCCAGCAGTGAAGGGCTAGCGGGAGCTATCCAAGAGACCCAGTACTTC.

Many counts were recorded for this clonotype. The chain couples TRBV11-2 to TRBJ2-5; D is unresolved. This CDR3 spans 13 amino acids. The germline V gene has CDR1 SGHAT and CDR2 FQNNGV. The V gene lost 1 base and the J gene lost 4 bases, with 7 bases spanning the gap. The DNA for the CDR3 is TGTGCCAGCAGCTTAGCGGTCCGAGAGACCCAGTACTTC. This sequence encodes CASSLAVRETQYF.

This clonotype was seen a few times. The chain combines TRBV6-5 with TRBJ2-1; a possible D gene is TRBD2 (6 bases). CDR1 and CDR2 (germline): MNHEY, SVGAGI. The CDR3 extends over 15 amino acids. Trimming removed 2 bases at V and 8 bases at J, with 16 bases between. The CDR3 protein is CASSYDGGRPHEQFF. The CDR3 nucleotides are TGTGCCAGCAGTTACGATGGAGGGCGACCTCATGAGCAGTTCTTC.

Many counts were recorded for this clonotype. The chain has TRBV9 and TRBJ1-3, with no clear D. The CDR3 has 16 residues. Per germline, CDR1 SGDLS and CDR2 YYNGEE. Trimming shortened V by 0 bases and J by 1 base, and 11 bases separated the two germline ends. In nucleotides, the CDR3 is TGTGCCAGCAGCGTAGGGGTCGGGCGATCTGGAAACACCATATATTTT. Residues: CASSVGVGRSGNTIYF.

Here the CDR3 reads CASSSSQYEQYF. The CDR3, as DNA: TGTGCCAGCTCATCCTCCCAGTACGAGCAGTACTTC. The genes are TRBV18 and TRBJ2-7; D is ambiguous. V lost 5 bases to trimming and J lost 4 bases, with 9 bases between them. The CDR3 runs to 12 residues. The germline CDR1 and CDR2 sequences are KGHSH and LQKENI.

This clonotype showed up many times. The genes are TRBV25-1 and TRBJ2-1; 14 positions match TRBD2. Losses at the gene ends were 2 bases for V and 8 bases for J; bases not matched to a gene: 14. This CDR3 has 19 amino acids. Germline V lookup: CDR1 MGHDK, CDR2 SYGVNS. CDR3 nucleotide sequence: TGTGCCAGCAGTGAACCCCACTCGACTAGCGGGAGGGTCCGGGATGAGCAGTTCTTC. Translation gives CASSEPHSTSGRVRDEQFF.

There are many counts of this clonotype. The chain carries TRBV4-2 and TRBJ1-6, with unresolved D. This CDR3 is built from 14 residues. CDR1 and CDR2 from the germline V gene are LGHNA and YNFKEQ. V was shortened by 5 bases and J by 7 bases, with 12 bases between the two germline ends. In nucleotides, the CDR3 is TGTGCCAGCAGCTCAAAAAGGACCAATTCACCCCTCCACTTT. It codes for CASSSKRTNSPLHF.